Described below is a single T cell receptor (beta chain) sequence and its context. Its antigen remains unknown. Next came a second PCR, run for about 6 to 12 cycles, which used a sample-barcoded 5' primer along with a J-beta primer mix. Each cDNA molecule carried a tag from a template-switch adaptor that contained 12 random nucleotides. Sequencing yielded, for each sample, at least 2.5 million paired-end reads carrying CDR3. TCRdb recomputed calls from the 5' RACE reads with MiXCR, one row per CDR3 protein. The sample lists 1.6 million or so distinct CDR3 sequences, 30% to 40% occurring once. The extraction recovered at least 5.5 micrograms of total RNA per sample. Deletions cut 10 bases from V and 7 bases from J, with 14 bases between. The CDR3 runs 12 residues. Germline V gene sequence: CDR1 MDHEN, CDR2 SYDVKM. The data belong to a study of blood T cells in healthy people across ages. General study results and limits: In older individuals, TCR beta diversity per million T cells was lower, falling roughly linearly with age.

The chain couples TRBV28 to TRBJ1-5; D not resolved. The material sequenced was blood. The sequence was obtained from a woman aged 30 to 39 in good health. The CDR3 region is CATEVNGQPQHF. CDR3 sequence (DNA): TGTGCCACCGAAGTGAACGGGCAGCCCCAGCATTTT.